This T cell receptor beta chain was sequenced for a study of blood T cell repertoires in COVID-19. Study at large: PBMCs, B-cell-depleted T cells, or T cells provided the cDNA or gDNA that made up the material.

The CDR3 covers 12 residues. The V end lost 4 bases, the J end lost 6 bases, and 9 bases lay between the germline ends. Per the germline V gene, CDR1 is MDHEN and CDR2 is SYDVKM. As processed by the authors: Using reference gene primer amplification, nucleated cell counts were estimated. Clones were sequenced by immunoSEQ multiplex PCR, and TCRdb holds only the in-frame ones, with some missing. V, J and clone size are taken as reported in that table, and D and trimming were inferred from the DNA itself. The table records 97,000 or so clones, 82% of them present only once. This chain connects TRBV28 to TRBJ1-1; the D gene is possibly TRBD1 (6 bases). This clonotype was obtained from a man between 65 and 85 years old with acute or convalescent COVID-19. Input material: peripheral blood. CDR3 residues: CASSSGVAEAFF. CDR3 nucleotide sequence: TGTGCCAGCAGTTCAGGGGTTGCTGAAGCTTTCTTT.